These 13 T cell receptor beta chains came from one sample sequenced in a study of patients and donors after allogeneic stem cell transplantation. TCRdb re-called the RT-PCR reads through MiXCR, storing one row per CDR3 protein. The table includes about 960,000 distinct CDR3 sequences, roughly 18% detected once. Sample: blood, either unsorted or a sorted T cell fraction (not recorded which). These receptor sequences come from a human donor who was either an allogeneic HSCT recipient or a stem cell or donor lymphocyte infusion donor (not recorded which). It is not recorded whose cells these are; they may come from a transplant donor.

About this clonotype itself: Possible read error: a much larger clone is one base away. The chain employs TRBV12-3 or TRBV12-4 and TRBJ2-7, with D hard to call. This CDR3 has 14 residues. The V end was cut by 2 bases, the J end by 2 bases, with 10 bases between. CDR3 sequence (DNA): TGTGCCAGCAGTTTAATTGGCAGAGCCTACGAGCAGTACTTC. It yields the protein CASSLIGRAYEQYF.

The chain carries TRBV12-3 or TRBV12-4 and TRBJ2-1; TRBD2 matches 11 bases. The CDR3 totals 15 residues. V lost 7 bases to trimming and J lost 7 bases; unmatched junction nucleotides: 9. CDR3 nucleotides: TGTGCCAGCACCTCCCGGGGACTAGCGGCGAATGAGCAGTTCTTC. It specifies CASTSRGLAANEQFF.

This clonotype was seen once. This chain joins TRBV3-1 and TRBJ2-7, with 7 bases matching TRBD2. J was trimmed by 6 bases and V by 2 bases; bases with no gene match: 4. Germline V gives CDR1 LGHDT, CDR2 YNNKEL (reference sequence). CDR3 length: 13 residues. The DNA of the CDR3 is TGTGCCAGCAGCCAATTGGGAGGGTTCGAGCAGTACTTC. Its protein product is CASSQLGGFEQYF.

The rearrangement links TRBV11-2 to TRBJ1-6; unclear D gene. Germline CDR1 SGHAT, CDR2 FQNNGV. The CDR3 loop spans 19 amino acids. V lost 2 bases, J lost 0 bases, and 17 bases lay in between. CDR3 nucleotides: TGTGCCAGCAGCTTATTGCTGGCCGATCCCCGCTCCTATAATTCACCCCTCCACTTT. Encoded protein: CASSLLLADPRSYNSPLHF.

V is TRBV4-1 and J is TRBJ1-1; D may be TRBD1 (6 bases). V was cut by 3 bases and J by 4 bases, with 15 bases left in between. Germline CDR1 is MGHRA and CDR2 is YSYEKL. The CDR3 has 15 residues. The CDR3 sequence is CASSQPQGFGTEAFF. The CDR3 DNA reads as TGCGCCAGCAGCCAGCCCCAGGGGTTTGGCACTGAAGCTTTCTTT.

This clonotype came up a few times. This sequence joins TRBV9 and TRBJ1-2; possible D gene TRBD1, 5 bases. The CDR3 has 14 amino acids. The germline CDR1 and CDR2 sequences are SGDLS and YYNGEE. Trimming removed 2 bases at V and 8 bases at J, with 16 bases between. CDR3 coding DNA: TGTGCCAGCAGCGTTGAGCCAGGGCTGGGCGGCTACACCTTC. Its protein product is CASSVEPGLGGYTF.

Only a few counts were recorded for this clonotype. The rearrangement uses TRBV20-1 and TRBJ1-4; the D is unclear. This CDR3 contains 15 residues. V was clipped by 5 bases and J by 0 bases, with 13 bases between them. The germline CDR1 and CDR2 sequences are DFQATT and SNEGSKA (reference sequence). Written as DNA, the CDR3 is TGCAGTGCTGGCGGAAAGGGAGCAACTAATGAAAAACTGTTTTTT. Encoded protein: CSAGGKGATNEKLFF.

The chain carries TRBV25-1 and TRBJ2-3, with 13 bases that match TRBD2. The ends lost 3 bases at V and 4 bases at J; junction bases unmatched: 16. Per the germline V gene, CDR1 is MGHDK and CDR2 is SYGVNS. There are 20 residues in the CDR3. DNA of the CDR3: TGTGCCAGCAGTGATGGCCCGTTCGGACTAGCGGGGGCTGGATCAGATACGCAGTATTTT. This sequence encodes CASSDGPFGLAGAGSDTQYF.

In this sample, this clonotype turned up a few times. The chain links TRBV7-6 to TRBJ1-5; 11 bases map to TRBD1. Germline CDR1 is SGHVS and CDR2 is FNYEAQ. CDR3 length: 17 residues. Trimming took 1 base from V and 7 from J; bases not matched to a gene: 9. The CDR3 DNA reads TGTGCCAGCAGCTTAGGGGGAAAGGACAGGGGGCGGCAGCCCCAGCATTTT. Its protein is CASSLGGKDRGRQPQHF.

This clonotype was observed a few times. The chain has TRBV5-1 and TRBJ2-1; 8 positions agree with TRBD1. The V gene's germline CDR1 is SGHRS and CDR2 YFSETQ. The ends lost 4 bases at V and 1 base at J; junction bases unmatched: 10. The CDR3 covers 17 residues. In nucleotides, the CDR3 is TGCGCCAGCAGCCCCCAGGGGGCAACCCTATCCTACAATGAGCAGTTCTTC. It encodes CASSPQGATLSYNEQFF.

At least ten counts were recorded for this clonotype. The chain combines TRBV6-1 with TRBJ2-2; a possible D gene is TRBD1 (5 bases). Per germline, CDR1 MNHNS and CDR2 SASEGT. Trimming removed 5 bases from V and 4 bases from J, with 11 bases in between. There are 14 residues in the CDR3. The CDR3 DNA sequence: TGTGCCAGCAGTCAACTCCAGGGCACCGGGGAGCTGTTTTTT. Its protein product is CASSQLQGTGELFF.

The chain joins TRBV6-5 to TRBJ1-1, with D unclear. V lost 4 bases to trimming and J lost 3 bases, with 12 bases between them. Per germline, CDR1 MNHEY and CDR2 SVGAGI. The CDR3 spans 14 residues. The CDR3 nucleotides are TGTGCCAGCAGTTCTCCAACGAGATACACTGAAGCTTTCTTT. Protein product: CASSSPTRYTEAFF.

CDR3 region: CASSLEEQPQHF. The CDR3 region has the DNA TGTGCCAGCAGTTTAGAAGAGCAGCCCCAGCATTTT. This chain joins TRBV12-3 or TRBV12-4 and TRBJ1-5; no definite D call. CDR3 size: 12 residues. The germline V and J ends were trimmed by 1 base and 7 bases, with 5 bases remaining between them.